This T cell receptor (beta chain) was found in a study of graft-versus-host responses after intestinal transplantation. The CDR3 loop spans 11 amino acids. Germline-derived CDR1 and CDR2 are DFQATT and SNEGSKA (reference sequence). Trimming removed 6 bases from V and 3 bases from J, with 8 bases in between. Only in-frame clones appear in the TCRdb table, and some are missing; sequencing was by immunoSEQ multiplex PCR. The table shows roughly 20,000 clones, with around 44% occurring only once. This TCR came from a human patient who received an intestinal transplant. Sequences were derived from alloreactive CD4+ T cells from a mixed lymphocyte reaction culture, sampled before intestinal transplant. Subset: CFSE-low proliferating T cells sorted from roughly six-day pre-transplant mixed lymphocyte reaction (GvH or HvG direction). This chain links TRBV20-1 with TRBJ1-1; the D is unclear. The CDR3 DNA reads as TGCAGTGCGAGCATGGACACTGAAGCTTTCTTT. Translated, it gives CSASMDTEAFF.